The 28 T cell receptor beta chains below all came from one sample that was sequenced in a study of blood T cell repertoires in COVID-19. Clones were read by immunoSEQ multiplex PCR, and TCRdb kept only the in-frame ones, dropping some. The sample yields over 140,000 clones, over 60% seen once. The material sequenced was PBMCs or T cells enriched from blood (not recorded which). The receptors were sampled from a woman aged 50 to 65 who had recovered from COVID-19.

The chain recombines TRBV7-9 with TRBJ2-3; 9 nucleotides match TRBD2. There are 15 residues in the CDR3. V shed 5 bases, J shed 3 bases, and the junction held 6 bases outside the gene matches. Germline V lookup: CDR1 SEHNR, CDR2 FQNEAQ (reference sequence). The CDR3 is CASSRLAEETDTQYF. The CDR3 nucleotides are TGTGCCAGCAGCCGACTAGCGGAGGAGACAGATACGCAGTATTTT. The variable domain in full, with the rest retrieved from reference TRBV7-9 and TRBJ2-3, is DTGVSQNPRHKITKRGQNVTFRCDPISEHNRLYWYRQTLGQGPEFLTYFQNEAQLEKSRLLSDRFSAERPKGSFSTLEIQRTEQGDSAMYLCASSRLAEETDTQYFGPGTRLTVL.

This clone was seen only once. The chain links TRBV28 to TRBJ1-6; maybe TRBD1 (5 bases). V was pared by 7 bases and J by 0 bases, with 16 bases between. CDR1 MDHEN and CDR2 SYDVKM come from the germline V gene. The CDR3 consists of 17 residues. The CDR3 sequence: CASTLAGMSSYNSPLHF. CDR3 sequence (DNA): TGTGCCAGCACCCTGGCAGGGATGAGCTCCTATAATTCACCCCTCCACTTT.

The CDR3 region is CASSTTDRRGYTF. The CDR3 DNA reads as TGTGCCAGCAGTACCACGGACAGGCGAGGCTACACCTTC. V gene TRBV6-5 combines with J gene TRBJ1-2, with 7 bases matching TRBD1. J lost 8 bases, V lost 5 bases, and 8 bases had no gene match. The CDR3 sequence is 13 residues long. Per germline, CDR1 MNHEY and CDR2 SVGAGI.

V and J are TRBV28 and TRBJ2-1; TRBD1 matches at 7 bases. Germline V gives CDR1 MDHEN, CDR2 SYDVKM. V dropped 4 bases and J dropped 15; count of bases not matched to a gene: 18. The CDR3 sequence is 15 residues long. The DNA of the CDR3 is TGTGCCAGCAGTTCTGCTGGACAGGCATCTCTTAGCTGGTTCTTC. Its translation: CASSSAGQASLSWFF.

This rearrangement joins TRBV28 to TRBJ1-1, with 8 positions matching TRBD1. The CDR3 spans 14 residues. The trim removed 5 bases at V and 1 base at J, leaving 3 bases unmatched. Per the germline V gene, CDR1 is MDHEN and CDR2 is SYDVKM. The CDR3 nucleotides are TGTGCCAGCAGTGACGGACAGGGGAACACTGAAGCTTTCTTT. It is translated as CASSDGQGNTEAFF. The whole variable domain, filled in from reference TRBV28 and TRBJ1-1, reads DVKVTQSSRYLVKRTGEKVFLECVQDMDHENMFWYRQDPGLGLRLIYFSYDVKMKEKGDIPEGYSVSREKKERFSLILESASTNQTSMYLCASSDGQGNTEAFFGQGTRLTVV.

The V call is TRBV11-2, the J call TRBJ1-6; TRBD1 matches 9 bases. V lost 6 bases, J lost 7 bases, and 19 bases stayed unmatched. This CDR3 is built from 19 residues. Germline assignment: CDR1 SGHAT and CDR2 FQNNGV. The CDR3 protein is CASSLATGTGLLANSPLHF. The CDR3 nucleotides are TGTGCCAGCAGTTTGGCTACCGGGACAGGGCTCCTGGCGAATTCACCCCTCCACTTT. The variable domain in full, completed from reference TRBV11-2 and TRBJ1-6, reads EAGVAQSPRYKIIEKRQSVAFWCNPISGHATLYWYQQILGQGPKLLIQFQNNGVVDDSQLPKDRFSAERLKGVDSTLKIQPAKLEDSAVYLCASSLATGTGLLANSPLHFGNGTRLTVT.

J is TRBJ1-1 and V is TRBV5-1, with a weak D call TRBD1 (6 bases). The CDR3 runs to 16 residues. The germline V gene encodes CDR1 SGHRS and CDR2 YFSETQ. Trimming took off 3 bases at V and 4 bases at J, with 19 bases between the two ends. DNA for the CDR3: TGCGCCAGCAGCTCGATGACAGGTTATGTTTCCACTGAAGCTTTCTTT. It translates to CASSSMTGYVSTEAFF.

This clone showed up just a few times. The V gene is TRBV5-6, the J gene TRBJ1-2; no firm D call. V lost 4 bases to trimming and J lost 2 bases, with 3 bases between them. Germline V gene lookup returns CDR1 SGHDT and CDR2 YYEEEE. The length of the CDR3 is 11 residues. The CDR3 is CASSLNYGYTF. The CDR3 DNA is TGTGCCAGCAGCCTAAACTATGGCTACACCTTC.

The CDR3 spells CASSPGASGQNEQFF. CDR3 coding DNA: TGCGCCAGCAGCCCGGGTGCTAGCGGTCAGAATGAGCAGTTCTTC. The chain uses TRBV5-1 and TRBJ2-1, with TRBD2 matching over 7 bases. The length of the CDR3 is 15 residues. CDR1 and CDR2 from the germline V gene are SGHRS and YFSETQ. V lost 4 bases, J lost 7 bases, and 11 bases stayed unmatched.

This chain joins TRBV28 and TRBJ1-5; D call uncertain. The CDR3 loop spans 15 amino acids. The V gene's germline CDR1 is MDHEN and CDR2 SYDVKM. V lost 6 bases, J lost 5 bases, and 17 bases lay in between. The DNA of the CDR3 is TGTGCCAGCAGATATCTCCGGGGTGAGGATCAGCCCCAGCATTTT. Protein product: CASRYLRGEDQPQHF.

The J gene is TRBJ1-1, the V gene TRBV19; 7 nucleotides line up with TRBD1. V gave up 5 bases and J gave up 4 bases; unmatched junction bases: 13. Germline lookup yields CDR1 LNHDA and CDR2 SQIVND (reference sequence). The CDR3 loop spans 16 amino acids. The CDR3 is CASSVHRGRLATEAFF. The DNA of the CDR3 is TGTGCCAGTAGTGTCCACAGGGGCCGCCTGGCCACTGAAGCTTTCTTT.

This clone was picked up a small number of times. This sequence joins TRBV2 and TRBJ2-7, with D tentatively TRBD2 (6 bases). Trimming shortened V by 6 bases and J by 4 bases, and 22 bases separated the two germline ends. The CDR3 sequence is 16 residues long. The germline gives CDR1 SNHLY, CDR2 FYNNEI. DNA for the CDR3: TGTGCCAGCAGGAAAGACGGGACTCCTAAGGGGTACGAGCAGTACTTC. Translating gives CASRKDGTPKGYEQYF.

The V and J genes are TRBV24-1 and TRBJ2-1, with TRBD1 identical over 8 bases. With 9 bases clipped from V and 7 bases from J, the junction kept 7 bases outside the gene matches. The germline V gene encodes CDR1 KGHDR and CDR2 SFDVKD. This CDR3 has 13 residues. The DNA of the CDR3 is TGTGCCACCGGTAGGACAGGGTTTAATGAGCAGTTCTTC. It yields the protein CATGRTGFNEQFF.

The chain recombines TRBV9 with TRBJ2-6, with D hard to call. The V and J ends lost 6 bases and 1 base respectively, with 8 bases between them. The germline V gene has CDR1 SGDLS and CDR2 YYNGEE. This CDR3 region has 14 residues. The CDR3 nucleotides read TGTGCCAGCACCGGAGATTCTGGGGCCAACGTCCTGACTTTC. Its translation: CASTGDSGANVLTF.

This clone was observed at least ten times. The V and J genes are TRBV6-5 and TRBJ1-1, with a tentative D call TRBD1 (5 bases). The CDR3 contains 14 residues. Germline CDR1 and CDR2: MNHEY and SVGAGI. V gave up 11 bases and J gave up 0 bases, with 16 bases separating them. Written as DNA, the CDR3 is TGTGCCGGCGAGGAGGGGACCATGAACACTGAAGCTTTCTTT. As protein: CAGEEGTMNTEAFF.

This clone was picked up a small number of times. The chain joins TRBV6-5 to TRBJ1-1; D is uncertain. Germline V lookup: CDR1 MNHEY, CDR2 SVGAGI. Trimming took 0 bases from V and 7 from J, leaving 12 bases between them. The CDR3 is 14 residues long. The CDR3 loop reads CASSYSLYRFEAFF. For the CDR3, the DNA is TGTGCCAGCAGTTACTCCCTATACCGCTTTGAAGCTTTCTTT.

The rearrangement uses TRBV30 and TRBJ2-1; 7 positions agree with TRBD2. The CDR3 loop spans 16 amino acids. V dropped 4 bases and J dropped 3; count of bases not matched to a gene: 12. The germline CDR1 and CDR2 sequences are GTSNPN and SVGIG (reference sequence). For the CDR3, the DNA is TGTGCCTGGATACCCCCCGAGGGGAGGGTCTACAATGAGCAGTTCTTC. This sequence encodes CAWIPPEGRVYNEQFF.

The CDR3 nucleotides read TGCAGCGTGACGTCAAGGGGCTCCTACAATGAGCAGTTCTTC. It is translated as CSVTSRGSYNEQFF. The chain combines TRBV29-1 with TRBJ2-1; weak D call: TRBD1 (5 bases). The germline CDR1 and CDR2 sequences are SQVTM and ANQGSEA. This CDR3 has 14 residues. V was pared by 6 bases and J by 0 bases, with 12 bases between.

The CDR3 loop is CASSAQGATEAFF. The CDR3 nucleotides are TGTGCCAGCAGCGCACAGGGCGCCACTGAAGCTTTCTTT. The chain employs TRBV11-2 and TRBJ1-1; perhaps TRBD1 as D (6 bases). V was trimmed by 5 bases and J by 4 bases, leaving 11 bases between them. The CDR3 consists of 13 residues. Germline V gene data show CDR1 as SGHAT and CDR2 as FQNNGV. The whole variable domain, remainder taken from reference TRBV11-2 and TRBJ1-1, is EAGVAQSPRYKIIEKRQSVAFWCNPISGHATLYWYQQILGQGPKLLIQFQNNGVVDDSQLPKDRFSAERLKGVDSTLKIQPAKLEDSAVYLCASSAQGATEAFFGQGTRLTVV.

This clone was observed a handful of times. The genes are TRBV7-9 and TRBJ1-4; 9 nucleotides line up with TRBD1. V was clipped by 5 bases and J by 5 bases; unmatched bases: 6. The germline V gene has CDR1 SEHNR and CDR2 FQNEAQ (reference sequence). This CDR3 has 15 residues. For the CDR3, the DNA is TGTGCCAGCAGCGTCACCGGGACAGGGAATGAAAAACTGTTTTTT. As protein: CASSVTGTGNEKLFF.

The chain combines TRBV5-1 with TRBJ2-5; TRBD2 agrees at 9 bases. CDR1 is SGHRS and CDR2 is YFSETQ in the germline V gene. This CDR3 is 17 amino acids long. V trimming: 6 bases; J trimming: 1 base; junction bases outside the gene matches: 13. The CDR3 spells CASTLGVASGAQETQYF. Here the CDR3 DNA reads TGCGCCAGCACCCTAGGCGTGGCTAGCGGGGCCCAAGAGACCCAGTACTTC.

V usage is TRBV19 and J usage is TRBJ1-1; D may be TRBD1 (5 bases). The CDR3 is made up of 15 amino acids. CDR1 and CDR2 from the germline V gene are LNHDA and SQIVND (reference sequence). V lost 4 bases and J lost 1, with 13 bases in between. CDR3 in amino acids: CASSRQTDPNTEAFF. CDR3 nucleotides: TGTGCCAGTAGTAGGCAGACAGACCCGAACACTGAAGCTTTCTTT.

This rearrangement joins TRBV21-1 to TRBJ1-2; the D call in the table, TRBD1, was not verified against the DNA. TRBV21-1 is termed a pseudogene. This CDR3 spans 17 amino acids. CDR3 amino acids: CASSKGAGGKANYGYTF. The CDR3, as DNA: TGTGCCAGCAGCAAAGGGGCAGGGGGAAAAGCTAACTATGGCTACACCTTC.

The chain joins TRBV18 to TRBJ1-1; the D gene is possibly TRBD1 (5 bases). The CDR3 length is 15 residues. Trimming stripped 3 bases from V and 3 bases from J, with 14 bases between. CDR1 KGHSH and CDR2 LQKENI come from the germline V gene. Here the CDR3 DNA reads TGTGCCAGCTCACCCCGGGGGGGAGAGGACACTGAAGCTTTCTTT. Translation: CASSPRGGEDTEAFF.

V usage is TRBV9 and J usage is TRBJ2-3; 7 positions match TRBD2. The CDR3 extends over 18 amino acids. The J segment lost 4 bases and the V segment lost 3 bases, leaving 17 bases of the junction unmatched. Germline CDR1 SGDLS, CDR2 YYNGEE. CDR3 bases: TGTGCCAGCAGCGGACCCCGTTATAGCGGGTGGTCCCCAGATACGCAGTATTTT. As protein: CASSGPRYSGWSPDTQYF.

The genes are TRBV30 and TRBJ1-5; 8 positions match TRBD1. V lost 1 base to trimming and J lost 2 bases; unmatched junction nucleotides: 10. CDR3 length equals 17 residues. Germline V gene lookup returns CDR1 GTSNPN and CDR2 SVGIG (reference sequence). Here the CDR3 reads CAWSGKTGGSGNQPQHF. DNA for the CDR3: TGTGCCTGGAGTGGCAAAACAGGGGGATCGGGCAATCAGCCCCAGCATTTT. The full variable domain, its missing parts supplied by reference TRBV30 and TRBJ1-5, is SQTIHQWPATLVQPVGSPLSLECTVEGTSNPNLYWYRQAAGRGLQLLFYSVGIGQISSEVPQNLSASRPQDRQFILSSKKLLLSDSGFYLCAWSGKTGGSGNQPQHFGDGTRLSIL.

This sequence joins TRBV5-1 and TRBJ1-6; D is unresolved. This CDR3 comprises 14 residues. Germline CDR1 and CDR2: SGHRS and YFSETQ. V lost 0 bases, J lost 4 bases, and 5 bases lay in between. CDR3 in amino acids: CASSLAQYNSPLHF. The CDR3 DNA reads as TGCGCCAGCAGCTTGGCCCAGTATAATTCACCCCTCCACTTT.

The chain combines TRBV6-5 with TRBJ1-4; unclear D gene. The V gene's germline CDR1 is MNHEY and CDR2 SVGAGI. CDR3 size: 14 residues. V was shortened by 10 bases and J by 4 bases, with 16 bases between the two germline ends. The CDR3 spells CATKREVRNEKLFF. The CDR3 nucleotides read TGTGCCACCAAACGAGAGGTCCGTAATGAAAAACTGTTTTTT.